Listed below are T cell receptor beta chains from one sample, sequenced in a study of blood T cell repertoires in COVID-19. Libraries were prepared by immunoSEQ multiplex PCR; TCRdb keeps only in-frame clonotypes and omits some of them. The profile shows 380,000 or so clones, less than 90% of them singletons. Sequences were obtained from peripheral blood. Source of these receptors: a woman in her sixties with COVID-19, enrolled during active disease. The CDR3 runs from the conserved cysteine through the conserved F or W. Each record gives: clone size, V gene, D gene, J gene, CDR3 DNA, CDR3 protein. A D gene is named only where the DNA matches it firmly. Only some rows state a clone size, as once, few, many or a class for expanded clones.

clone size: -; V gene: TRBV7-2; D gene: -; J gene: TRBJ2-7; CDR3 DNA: TGTGCCAGCAGCCCTGACAAATACTCCTACGAGCAGTACTTC; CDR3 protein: CASSPDKYSYEQYF
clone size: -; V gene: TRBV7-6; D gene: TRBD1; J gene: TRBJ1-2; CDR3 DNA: TGTGCCAGCAGCCCCGGGACAGGCAGTTCTAACTATGGCTACACCTTC; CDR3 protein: CASSPGTGSSNYGYTF
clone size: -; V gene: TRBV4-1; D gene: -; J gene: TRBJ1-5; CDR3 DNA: TGCGCCAGCAGCCCGGGGGGGATTTATCAGCCCCAGCATTTT; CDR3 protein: CASSPGGIYQPQHF
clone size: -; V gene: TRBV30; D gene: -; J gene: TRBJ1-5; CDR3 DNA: TGTGCCTGGAGTGGAGGATCAAATCAGCCCCAGCATTTT; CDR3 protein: CAWSGGSNQPQHF
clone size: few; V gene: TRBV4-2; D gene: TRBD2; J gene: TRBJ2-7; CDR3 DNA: TGTGCCAGCAGCCAAGATCGGGGGGGTAGGTACGAGCAGTACTTC; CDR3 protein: CASSQDRGGRYEQYF
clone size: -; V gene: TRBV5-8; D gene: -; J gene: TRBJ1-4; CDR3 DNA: TGTGCCAGCAGCTTGGGTTCAGGGCTTGATGAAAAACTGTTTTTT; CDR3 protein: CASSLGSGLDEKLFF
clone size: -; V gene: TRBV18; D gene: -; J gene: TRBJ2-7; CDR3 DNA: TGTGCCAGCTCAAATGAGGACAGGCAGTACTTC; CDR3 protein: CASSNEDRQYF
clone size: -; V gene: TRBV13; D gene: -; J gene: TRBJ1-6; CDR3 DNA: TGTGCCAGCAGCCCTCGCCCCGGGGGGCTAAATTCACCCCTCCACTTT; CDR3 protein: CASSPRPGGLNSPLHF
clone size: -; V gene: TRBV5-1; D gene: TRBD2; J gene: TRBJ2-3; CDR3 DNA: TGCGCCAGCAGCTTGGGGGGAGGGAGCACAGATACGCAGTATTTT; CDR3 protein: CASSLGGGSTDTQYF
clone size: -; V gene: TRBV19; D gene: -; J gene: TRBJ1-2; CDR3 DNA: TGTGCCACCCGGAGTAGATTGAACTATGGCTACACCTTC; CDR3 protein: CATRSRLNYGYTF
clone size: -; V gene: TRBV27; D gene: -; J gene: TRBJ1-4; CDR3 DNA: TGTGCCAGCGCCCTTTTGGAGGGAGCGGGGGAAAAACTGTTTTTT; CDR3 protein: CASALLEGAGEKLFF
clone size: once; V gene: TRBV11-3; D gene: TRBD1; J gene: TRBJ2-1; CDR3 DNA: TGTGCCAGCAGCCCACGTTTGGGACAGGGGAACAATGAGCAGTTCTTC; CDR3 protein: CASSPRLGQGNNEQFF
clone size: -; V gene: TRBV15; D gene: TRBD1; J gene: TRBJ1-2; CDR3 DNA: TGTGCCACCAGCAGTGGACAGGGTTTCTATGGCTACACCTTC; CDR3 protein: CATSSGQGFYGYTF
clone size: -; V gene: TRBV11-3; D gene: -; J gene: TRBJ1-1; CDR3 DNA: TGTGCCAGCAGTTTCAAAATGAACACTGAAGCTTTCTTT; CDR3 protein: CASSFKMNTEAFF
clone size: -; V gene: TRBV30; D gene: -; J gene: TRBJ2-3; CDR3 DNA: TGTGCCTGGAGCGGGGGACCATCGGGCACAGATACGCAGTATTTT; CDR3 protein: CAWSGGPSGTDTQYF
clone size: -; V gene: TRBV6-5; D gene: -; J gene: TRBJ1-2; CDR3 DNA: TGTGCCAGCAGTACGACGACAGGAAACTATGGCTACACCTTC; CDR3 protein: CASSTTTGNYGYTF
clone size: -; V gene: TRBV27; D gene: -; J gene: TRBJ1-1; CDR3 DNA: TGTGCCAGCAGTCCACGGGGACGGGGGGAGGGTAACACTGAAGCTTTCTTT; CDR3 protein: CASSPRGRGEGNTEAFF
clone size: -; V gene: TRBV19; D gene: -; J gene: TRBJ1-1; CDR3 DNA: TGTGCCAGTAGTAGCTCCGGGAATTGGGCTTTCTTT; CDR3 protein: CASSSSGNWAFF
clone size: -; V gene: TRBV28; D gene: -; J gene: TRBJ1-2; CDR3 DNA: TGTGCCAGCACTTCAGGGGTGGAACTCTATGGCTACACCTTC; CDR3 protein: CASTSGVELYGYTF
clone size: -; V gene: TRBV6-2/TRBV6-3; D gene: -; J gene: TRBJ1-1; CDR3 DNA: TGTGCCAGCAGTTATACAGGGAGGGCTGAAGCTTTCTTT; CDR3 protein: CASSYTGRAEAFF
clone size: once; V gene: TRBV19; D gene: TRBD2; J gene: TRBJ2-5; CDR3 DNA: TGTGCCAGTAGTCAAAGCGGGGGGGCCGGGGAGACCCAGTACTTC; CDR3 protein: CASSQSGGAGETQYF
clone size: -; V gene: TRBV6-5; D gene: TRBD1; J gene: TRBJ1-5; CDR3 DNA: TGTGCCAGCAGTTTAGACAGGGAGACTCAGCCCCAGCATTTT; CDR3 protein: CASSLDRETQPQHF
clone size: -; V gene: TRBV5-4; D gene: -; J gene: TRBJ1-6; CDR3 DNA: TGTGCCAGCAGCCCGAACGGACAGCACTATAATTCACCCCTCCACTTT; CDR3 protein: CASSPNGQHYNSPLHF
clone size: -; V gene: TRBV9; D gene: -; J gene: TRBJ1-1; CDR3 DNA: TGTGCCAGCAGCGTAGACGGGAGGGAAGCTTTCTTT; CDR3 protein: CASSVDGREAFF
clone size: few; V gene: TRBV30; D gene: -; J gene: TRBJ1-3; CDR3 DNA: TGTGCCTGGTCGGGGAGCCCTGGAAACACCATATATTTT; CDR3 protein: CAWSGSPGNTIYF
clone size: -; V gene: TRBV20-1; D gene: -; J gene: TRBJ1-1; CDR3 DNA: TGCAGTGCTGGGCCTTTGGCAGCTTTCTTT; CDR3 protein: CSAGPLAAFF
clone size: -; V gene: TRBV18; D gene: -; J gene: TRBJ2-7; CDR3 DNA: TGTGCCAGCTCACCTACTCGTGACGAGCAGTACTTC; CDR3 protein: CASSPTRDEQYF
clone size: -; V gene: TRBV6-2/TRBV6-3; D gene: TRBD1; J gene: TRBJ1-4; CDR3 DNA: TGTGCCAGCAGTTTCGAAGGGACAGGAACCTTCGTGTCACTGGAAAAACTGTTTTTT; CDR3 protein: CASSFEGTGTFVSLEKLFF
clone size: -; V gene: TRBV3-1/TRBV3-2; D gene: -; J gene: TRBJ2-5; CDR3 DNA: TGTGCCAGCAGCCAAGCGCGTCTTCCCGGGGAGACCCAGTACTTC; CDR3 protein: CASSQARLPGETQYF
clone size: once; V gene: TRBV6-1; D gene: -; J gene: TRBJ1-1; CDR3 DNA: TGTGCCAGCAGTGAAGCGGGGGCAGGTCGCACTGAAGCTTTCTTT; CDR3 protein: CASSEAGAGRTEAFF
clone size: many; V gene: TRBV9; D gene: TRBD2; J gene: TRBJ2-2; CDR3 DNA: TGTGCCAGCAGCACCGGGACTAGCGGCCGAGCCGGGGAGCTGTTTTTT; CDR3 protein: CASSTGTSGRAGELFF
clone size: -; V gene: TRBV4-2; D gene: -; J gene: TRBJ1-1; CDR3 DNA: TGTGCCAGCAGCCAAGATGGAGACGACGAAGCTTTCTTT; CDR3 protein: CASSQDGDDEAFF
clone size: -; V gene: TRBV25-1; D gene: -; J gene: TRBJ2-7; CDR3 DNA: TGTGCCAGCAGTGACACCAGGCGGGATCCCTACGAGCAGTACTTC; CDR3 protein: CASSDTRRDPYEQYF
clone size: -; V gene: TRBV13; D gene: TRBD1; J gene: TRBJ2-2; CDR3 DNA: TGTGCCAGCAGCTTGGGGACAGGGTCGAACACCGGGGAGCTGTTTTTT; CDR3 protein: CASSLGTGSNTGELFF
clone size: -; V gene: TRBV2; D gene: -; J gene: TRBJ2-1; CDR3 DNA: TGTGCCAGCCAAGGGGGTGGGCAGTTCTTC; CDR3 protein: CASQGGGQFF
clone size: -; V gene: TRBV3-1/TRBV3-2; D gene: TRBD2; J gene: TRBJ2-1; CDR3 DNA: TGTGCCAGCAGCCCCTTAGCGGGGGGGAAGAATGAGCAGTTCTTC; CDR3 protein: CASSPLAGGKNEQFF
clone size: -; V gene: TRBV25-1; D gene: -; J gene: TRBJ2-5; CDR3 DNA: TGTGCCAGCAGTGCCGCGGGACTCGAGGGAGAGACCCAGTACTTC; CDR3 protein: CASSAAGLEGETQYF
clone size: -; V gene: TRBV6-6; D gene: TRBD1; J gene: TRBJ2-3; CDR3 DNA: TGTGCCAGCAGCCCTACAGGGGGCTCGACAGATACGCAGTATTTT; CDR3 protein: CASSPTGGSTDTQYF
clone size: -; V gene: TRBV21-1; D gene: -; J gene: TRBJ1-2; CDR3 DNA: TGTGCCAGCAGCAAAGTAGCGGGGGAGGATGGCTACACCTTC; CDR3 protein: CASSKVAGEDGYTF
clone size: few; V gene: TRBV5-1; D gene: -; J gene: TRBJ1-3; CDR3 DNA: TGCGCCAGCAGCTTGACCGCCAGCTCTGGAAACACCATATATTTT; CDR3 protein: CASSLTASSGNTIYF
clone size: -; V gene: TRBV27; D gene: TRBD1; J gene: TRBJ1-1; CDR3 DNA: TGTGCCAGCAGTTTTGATCAACAGGGGAGCACTGAAGCTTTCTTT; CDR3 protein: CASSFDQQGSTEAFF